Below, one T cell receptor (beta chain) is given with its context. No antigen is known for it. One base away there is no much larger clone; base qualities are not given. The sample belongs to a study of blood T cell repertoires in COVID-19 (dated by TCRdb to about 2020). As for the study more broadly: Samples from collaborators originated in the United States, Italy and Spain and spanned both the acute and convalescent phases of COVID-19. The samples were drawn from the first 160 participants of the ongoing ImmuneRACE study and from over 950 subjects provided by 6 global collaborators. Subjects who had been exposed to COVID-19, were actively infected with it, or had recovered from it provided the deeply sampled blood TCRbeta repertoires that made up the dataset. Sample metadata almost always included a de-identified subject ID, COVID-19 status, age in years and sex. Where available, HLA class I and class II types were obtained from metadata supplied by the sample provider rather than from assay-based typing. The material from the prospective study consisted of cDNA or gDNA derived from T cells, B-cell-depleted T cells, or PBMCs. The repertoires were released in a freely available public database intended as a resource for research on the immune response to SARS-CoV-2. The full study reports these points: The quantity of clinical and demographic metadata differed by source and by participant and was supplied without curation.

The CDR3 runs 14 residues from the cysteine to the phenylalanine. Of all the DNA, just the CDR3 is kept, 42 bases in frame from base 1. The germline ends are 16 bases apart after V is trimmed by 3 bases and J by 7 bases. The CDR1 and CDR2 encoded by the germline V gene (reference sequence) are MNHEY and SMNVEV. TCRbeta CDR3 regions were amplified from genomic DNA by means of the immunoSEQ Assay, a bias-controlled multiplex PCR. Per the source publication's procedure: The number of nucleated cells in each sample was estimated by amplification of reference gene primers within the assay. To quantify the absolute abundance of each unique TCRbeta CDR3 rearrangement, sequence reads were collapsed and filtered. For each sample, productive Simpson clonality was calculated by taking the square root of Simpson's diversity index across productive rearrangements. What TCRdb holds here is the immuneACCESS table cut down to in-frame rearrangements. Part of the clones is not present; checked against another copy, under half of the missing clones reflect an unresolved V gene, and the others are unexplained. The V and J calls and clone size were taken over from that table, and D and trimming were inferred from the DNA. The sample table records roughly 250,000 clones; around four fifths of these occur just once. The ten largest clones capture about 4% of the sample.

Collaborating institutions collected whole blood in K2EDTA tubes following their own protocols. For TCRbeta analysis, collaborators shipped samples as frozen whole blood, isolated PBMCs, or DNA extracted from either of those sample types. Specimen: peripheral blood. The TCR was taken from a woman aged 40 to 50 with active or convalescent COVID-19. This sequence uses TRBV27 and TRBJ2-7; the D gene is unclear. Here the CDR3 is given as CASSFRPQRGEQYF. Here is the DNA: TGTGCCAGCAGTTTCCGGCCGCAACGAGGAGAGCAGTACTTC.